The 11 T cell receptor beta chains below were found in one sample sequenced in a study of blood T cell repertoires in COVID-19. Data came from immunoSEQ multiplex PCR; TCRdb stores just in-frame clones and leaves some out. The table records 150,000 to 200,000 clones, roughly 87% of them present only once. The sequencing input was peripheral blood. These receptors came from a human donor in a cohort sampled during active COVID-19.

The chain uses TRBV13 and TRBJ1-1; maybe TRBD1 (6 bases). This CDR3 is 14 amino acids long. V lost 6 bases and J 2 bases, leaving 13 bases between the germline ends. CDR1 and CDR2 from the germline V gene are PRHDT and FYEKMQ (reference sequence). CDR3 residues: CASSLFGGNTEAFF. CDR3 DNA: TGTGCCAGCAGTTTGTTTGGGGGCAACACTGAAGCTTTCTTT.

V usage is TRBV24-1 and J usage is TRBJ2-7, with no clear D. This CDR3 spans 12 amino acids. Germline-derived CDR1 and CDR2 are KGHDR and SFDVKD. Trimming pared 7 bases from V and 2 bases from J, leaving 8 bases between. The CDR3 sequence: CATSDTTYEQYF. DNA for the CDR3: TGTGCCACCAGCGACACCACCTACGAGCAGTACTTC.

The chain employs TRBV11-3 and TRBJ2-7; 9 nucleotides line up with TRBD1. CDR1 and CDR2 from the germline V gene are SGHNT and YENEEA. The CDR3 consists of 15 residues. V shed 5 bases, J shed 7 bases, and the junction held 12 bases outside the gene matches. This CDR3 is CASSRQGQGSGEQYF. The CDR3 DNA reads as TGTGCCAGCAGCAGACAGGGACAGGGTTCGGGGGAGCAGTACTTC. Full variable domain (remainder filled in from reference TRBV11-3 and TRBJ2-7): EAGVVQSPRYKIIEKKQPVAFWCNPISGHNTLYWYLQNLGQGPELLIRYENEEAVDDSQLPKDRFSAERLKGVDSTLKIQPAELGDSAVYLCASSRQGQGSGEQYFGPGTRLTVT.

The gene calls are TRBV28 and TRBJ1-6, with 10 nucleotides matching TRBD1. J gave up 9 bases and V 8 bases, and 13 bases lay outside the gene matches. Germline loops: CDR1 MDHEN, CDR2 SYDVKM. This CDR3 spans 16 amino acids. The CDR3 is CASAIPGQGKGSPLHF. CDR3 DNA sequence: TGTGCCAGCGCCATCCCGGGACAGGGGAAGGGTTCACCCCTCCACTTT.

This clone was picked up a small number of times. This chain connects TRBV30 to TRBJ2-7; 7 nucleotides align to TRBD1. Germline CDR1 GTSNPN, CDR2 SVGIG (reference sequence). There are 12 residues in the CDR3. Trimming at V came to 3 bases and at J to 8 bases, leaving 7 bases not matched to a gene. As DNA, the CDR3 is TGTGCCTGGAGGAGGGACAGTGGCAAGCAGTACTTC. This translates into CAWRRDSGKQYF.

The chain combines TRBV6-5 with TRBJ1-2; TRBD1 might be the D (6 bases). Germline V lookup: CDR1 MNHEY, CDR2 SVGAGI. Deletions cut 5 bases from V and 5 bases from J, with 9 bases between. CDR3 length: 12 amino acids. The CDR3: CASSQGQYGYTF. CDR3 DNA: TGTGCCAGCAGTCAGGGGCAGTATGGCTACACCTTC.

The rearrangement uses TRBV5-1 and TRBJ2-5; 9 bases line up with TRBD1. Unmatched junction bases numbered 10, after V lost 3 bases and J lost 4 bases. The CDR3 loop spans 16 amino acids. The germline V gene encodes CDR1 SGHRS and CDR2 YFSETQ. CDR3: CASSWGGQGNGETQYF. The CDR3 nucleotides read TGCGCCAGCAGCTGGGGGGGACAGGGTAACGGAGAGACCCAGTACTTC. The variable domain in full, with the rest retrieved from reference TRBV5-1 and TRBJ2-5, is KAGVTQTPRYLIKTRGQQVTLSCSPISGHRSVSWYQQTPGQGLQFLFEYFSETQRNKGNFPGRFSGRQFSNSRSEMNVSTLELGDSALYLCASSWGGQGNGETQYFGPGTRLLVL.

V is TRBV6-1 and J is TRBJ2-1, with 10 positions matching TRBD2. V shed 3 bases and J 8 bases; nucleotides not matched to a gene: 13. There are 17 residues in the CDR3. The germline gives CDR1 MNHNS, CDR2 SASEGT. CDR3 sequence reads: CASSEWGRTSGVYEQFF. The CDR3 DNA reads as TGTGCCAGCAGTGAGTGGGGTCGGACTAGCGGCGTCTATGAGCAGTTCTTC.

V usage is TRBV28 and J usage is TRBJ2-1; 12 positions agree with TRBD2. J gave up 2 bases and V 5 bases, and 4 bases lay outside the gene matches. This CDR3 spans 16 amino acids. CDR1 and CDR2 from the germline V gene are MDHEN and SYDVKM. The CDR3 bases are TGTGCCAGCAGTGCTTGGACTAGCGGGACCTACAATGAGCAGTTCTTC. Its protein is CASSAWTSGTYNEQFF.

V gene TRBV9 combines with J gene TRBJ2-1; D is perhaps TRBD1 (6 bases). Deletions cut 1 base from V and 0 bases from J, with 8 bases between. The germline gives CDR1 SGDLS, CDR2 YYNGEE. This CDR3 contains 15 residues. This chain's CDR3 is CASSVQTGSYNEQFF. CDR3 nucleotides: TGTGCCAGCAGCGTACAGACAGGCTCCTACAATGAGCAGTTCTTC.

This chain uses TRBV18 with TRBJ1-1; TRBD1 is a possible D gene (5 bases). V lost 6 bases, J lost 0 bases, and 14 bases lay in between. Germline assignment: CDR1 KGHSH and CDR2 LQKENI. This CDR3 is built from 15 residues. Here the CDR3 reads CASSSQRGLNTEAFF. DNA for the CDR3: TGTGCCAGCTCCTCGCAGCGGGGACTGAACACTGAAGCTTTCTTT. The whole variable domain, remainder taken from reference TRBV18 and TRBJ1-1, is NAGVMQNPRHLVRRRGQEARLRCSPMKGHSHVYWYRQLPEEGLKFMVYLQKENIIDESGMPKERFSAEFPKEGPSILRIQQVVRGDSAAYFCASSSQRGLNTEAFFGQGTRLTVV.